The clone carrying this T cell receptor beta chain occurred a few times. Its antigen is unidentified. This entry is derived from a study of identical twins. The CDR3 runs 18 residues. Per germline, CDR1 MNHEY and CDR2 SVGAGI. Trimming took off 0 bases at V and 4 bases at J, with 19 bases between the two ends. Unique molecular identifiers were in the cDNA, with template-switch universal primer binding. TCRdb re-analysed the 5' RACE reads in MiXCR, keeping a single row per CDR3 protein. The sample records roughly 280,000 distinct CDR3 sequences, roughly 9.8% being singletons. General study results and limits: Twin-shared out-of-frame alpha sequences were enriched for low generation probability. Invariant cells of the MAIT and iNKT types might have partly distorted the zero-insertion analyses.

The same sample was also studied in work on yellow fever vaccine responses in identical twins.

The TCR originated in a woman aged 18-30 years in good health. The V call is TRBV6-5, the J call TRBJ2-1, with D unresolved. Sequenced sample: CD8+ T cells sorted from blood. CDR3 in DNA: TGTGCCAGCAGTTACTCTCCCTCGGTAACGGGTACTTACAATGAGCAGTTCTTC. This sequence encodes CASSYSPSVTGTYNEQFF.